The sequence of this TCR beta chain was determined in a study of beta chain features in type 1 diabetes. Whole-study results and caveats: In all four CD4+ subsets, TCRB CDR3 length was significantly, moderately reduced in type 1 diabetes. Insertions were fewer and deletions more numerous at VDJ junctions in type 1 diabetes patients.

It was one heparinised blood draw, averaging approximately 100 mL, that each donor gave. Each of the CD4+ naive, central memory, regulatory and stem cell-like memory populations was sorted via CD45RO/CCR7/CD25/CD127/CD95/CD27. Without exception, sorted populations had purity beyond 98%. The authors reverse transcribed all of the isolated RNA, so sequencing captured expressed TCRB transcripts. Generated by immunoSEQ multiplex PCR, the TCRdb table keeps only in-frame clones and is missing some. The table lists 500,000 to 800,000 clones, 9.5% to 15% of them singletons, with around 0.12% in the top ten. Note on this clone: Its antigen remains unidentified. Other DNA sequences of this sample code for an identical CDR3.

Germline V gene sequence: CDR1 GTSNPN, CDR2 SVGIG (reference sequence). The CDR3 runs 13 residues. Trimming took off 2 bases at V and 4 bases at J, with 9 bases between the two ends. Sequencing used naive CD4+ T cells from blood. This clonotype was obtained from a young man with type 1 diabetes. The chain joins TRBV30 to TRBJ1-5, with a weak D call TRBD1 (5 bases). CDR3 coding DNA: TGTGCCTGGAGTCCCGGGGGGAATCAGCCCCAGCATTTT. Translated, it gives CAWSPGGNQPQHF.